This TCR beta chain was captured by sequencing in a study of CD8 T cells in ankylosing spondylitis. Overall study results and limits: As reported, disease-linked clones showed significant enrichment in matched ankylosing spondylitis synovial fluid.

The CDR3 runs 14 residues. CDR1 is ENHRY and CDR2 is SYGVKD in the germline V gene. Trimming took off 6 bases at V and 6 bases at J, with 17 bases between the two ends. This clonotype has at least ten counts. Its cognate antigen is unknown. The TCR beta libraries were generated through quantitative 5'-RACE incorporating molecular barcodes. From the 5' RACE reads, TCRdb called clonotypes with MiXCR, one entry per CDR3 protein. The data contain around 300,000 distinct CDR3 sequences, about 15% of them singletons. The specimen sequenced was blood, either unsorted or a sorted T cell fraction (not recorded which). The V call is TRBV10-3, the J call TRBJ1-2; tentative D call: TRBD1 (6 bases). This clonotype originated in a male donor with ankylosing spondylitis or in good health (not recorded which). The CDR3 loop reads CAIRSNLTGHGYTF. In DNA form, the CDR3 reads TGTGCCATCAGATCGAATCTGACAGGTCATGGCTACACCTTC.